The TCR beta chain described here comes from a study of blood T cell repertoires in COVID-19. Repertoires were generated with immunoSEQ multiplex PCR, while TCRdb's copy carries only in-frame clones and drops some. The sample consists of tens of thousands of clones, 85% to 90% of them appearing once. The germline V and J ends were trimmed by 6 bases and 7 bases, with 19 bases remaining between them. Germline CDR1 SQVTM, CDR2 ANQGSEA. This CDR3 has 14 residues. The genes are TRBV29-1 and TRBJ1-5; D gene uncertain. Material: peripheral blood. The clonotype originates from an elderly woman with acute or convalescent COVID-19. The CDR3 DNA sequence: TGCAGCGTCGTTGAGGGCCGGGGAGGGCAGCCCCAGCATTTT. This sequence encodes CSVVEGRGGQPQHF.